Presented here are 7 T cell receptor beta chains from one specimen sequenced in a study of CD8+CD57+ T cells in acquired aplastic anemia (dated by TCRdb to 2016 to 2018). Sequencing instrument: Illumina HiSeq 2000. TCR beta VDJ combination and CDR3 sequence profiling used genomic DNA as the template. In TCRdb, the public reads were trimmed at Q25 with fastp and aligned with MiXCR, with productive beta chains retained. Identical CDR3 protein sequences are pooled into one entry, listed with their most common genes and DNA. In all, the sample holds 300,000 or so distinct CDR3 sequences, and about 56% of those were seen once. The biggest ten clones account for around 7.6% of the sample. Sequencing used sorted CD4+, CD8+, or CD8+CD57+ T cells (not recorded which) from PBMCs. Receptors were obtained from a human donor with severe aplastic anemia or a healthy control (not recorded which).

This clonotype was detected many times. The J gene is TRBJ2-3, the V gene TRBV5-1, with 11 bases aligning to TRBD2. J was trimmed by 0 bases and V by 1 base; bases with no gene match: 4. Germline values: CDR1 SGHRS, CDR2 YFSETQ. The CDR3 runs to 17 residues. This CDR3 is CASSLSRLAGSTDTQYF. The CDR3 region has the DNA TGCGCCAGCAGCTTGTCAAGACTAGCGGGGAGCACAGATACGCAGTATTTT.

The rearrangement uses TRBV7-3 and TRBJ2-2; the D gene is possibly TRBD2 (5 bases). Germline V lookup: CDR1 SGHTA, CDR2 FQGTGA. CDR3 size: 14 residues. Trimming stripped 4 bases from V and 3 bases from J, with 9 bases between. In DNA, the CDR3 is TGTGCCAGCAGCTCGGGGTCCGACACCGGGGAGCTGTTTTTT. Amino acids: CASSSGSDTGELFF.

In its sample, this clonotype was seen many times. The rearrangement joins TRBV20-1 to TRBJ2-7; D gene ambiguous. There are 12 residues in the CDR3. V lost 1 base to trimming and J lost 2 bases, with 6 bases between them. Germline values: CDR1 DFQATT, CDR2 SNEGSKA (reference sequence). The CDR3 nucleotides read TGCAGTGCTAGAGTAGACGCCTACGAGCAGTACTTC. Its translation: CSARVDAYEQYF.

This clonotype was detected ten times or more. The chain recombines TRBV9 with TRBJ2-7, with unresolved D. The ends were cut back, 3 bases at V and 7 bases at J, with 14 bases in the middle. There are 13 residues in the CDR3. The germline V gene encodes CDR1 SGDLS and CDR2 YYNGEE. DNA for the CDR3: TGTGCCAGCAGCGCGGCACTCACGGGTGAGCAGTACTTC. Translation: CASSAALTGEQYF.

The genes are TRBV19 and TRBJ1-5; 8 bases map to TRBD1. The CDR3 totals 14 residues. The ends lost 4 bases at V and 5 bases at J; junction bases unmatched: 4. In germline, CDR1 is LNHDA, CDR2 SQIVND (reference sequence). CDR3 in DNA: TGTGCCAGTAGTACGGGACAGGTTTATCAGCCCCAGCATTTT. Translating gives CASSTGQVYQPQHF. The full variable domain, in which reference TRBV19 and TRBJ1-5 provide the parts outside the CDR3, is DGGITQSPKYLFRKEGQNVTLSCEQNLNHDAMYWYRQDPGQGLRLIYYSQIVNDFQKGDIAEGYSVSREKKESFPLTVTSAQKNPTAFYLCASSTGQVYQPQHFGDGTRLSIL.

The rearrangement links TRBV20-1 to TRBJ2-7, with a tentative D call TRBD2 (5 bases). CDR1 and CDR2 (germline): DFQATT, SNEGSKA (reference sequence). The CDR3 consists of 17 residues. V lost 0 bases, J lost 0 bases, and 18 bases lay in between. CDR3 coding DNA: TGCAGTGCTAGAGACCACCGGGAAGGTCCGATCTCCTACGAGCAGTACTTC. It encodes CSARDHREGPISYEQYF.

This clonotype was seen at least ten times. V and J are TRBV24-1 and TRBJ2-2; TRBD1 matches 7 bases. The CDR3 extends over 16 amino acids. Germline V gene sequence: CDR1 KGHDR, CDR2 SFDVKD. Unmatched junction bases numbered 1, after V lost 0 bases and J lost 1 base. The CDR3 protein is CATSDLNRGNTGELFF. CDR3 nucleotide sequence: TGTGCCACCAGTGATTTGAACAGGGGGAACACCGGGGAGCTGTTTTTT.